The source of this T cell receptor beta chain is a study of blood T cell repertoires in COVID-19. Only in-frame clones appear in the TCRdb table, and some are missing; sequencing was by immunoSEQ multiplex PCR. The data hold about 220,000 clones, with 82% observed a single time. The clonotype originates from a woman in her sixties who had recovered from COVID-19. The sample was PBMCs or T cells enriched from blood (not recorded which).

The CDR3 loop reads CASTLGQSAKSYTF. Written as DNA, the CDR3 is TGTGCCAGCACACTAGGGCAGTCAGCTAAGAGCTACACCTTC. This chain joins TRBV11-2 and TRBJ1-2; D remains unclear. The CDR3 is made up of 14 amino acids. V shed 7 bases and J shed 9 bases, with 21 bases lying between them. CDR1 is SGHAT, CDR2 FQNNGV, per germline.